A selection of T cell receptor beta chains follows, all from one sample in a study of control samples from healthy donors and cancer patients. Sequenced by immunoSEQ multiplex PCR; TCRdb stores in-frame clones only, minus some. The data contain 390,000 or so clones, 90% of them singletons. Sequencing was done on a sample of PBMCs. These receptors were obtained from a man in his forties with head and neck cancer. CDR3s include the opening cysteine and the closing phenylalanine or tryptophan. Fields, in order: D gene, clone size, CDR3 length, V gene, J gene, CDR3 DNA, CDR3 protein. The D gene is left open where the match is weak. Some rows have no size entry. The others give once, few or many, or a class for an expanded clone.

>.|.|13|TRBV19|TRBJ2-7
TGTGCCAGTAGTATTCGGACGGCCTACGAGCAGTACTTC
CASSIRTAYEQYF
>.|.|14|TRBV4-3|TRBJ2-7
TGCGCCAGCAGCCAAGAAACGGCCTCCTACGAGCAGTATTTC
CASSQETASYEQYF
>TRBD1|.|15|TRBV28|TRBJ2-7
TGTGCCAGCAGGAACAGGGGGACAAATACGGGGGAGCAGTACTTC
CASRNRGTNTGEQYF
>.|.|14|TRBV7-2|TRBJ2-3
TGTGCCAGCAGCTTAAACCAGGGAGGAGATACGCAGTATTTT
CASSLNQGGDTQYF
>TRBD1|.|18|TRBV28|TRBJ2-6
TGTGCCAGCAGTTTAGGGGGACAGGGAGTTTCTGGGGCCAACGTCCTGACTTTC
CASSLGGQGVSGANVLTF
>TRBD2|.|16|TRBV2|TRBJ2-7
TGTGCCAGCAGTGGACTAGCGGGAGTGGTCCCCTACGAGCAGTACTTC
CASSGLAGVVPYEQYF
>.|.|15|TRBV6-1|TRBJ2-5
TGTGCCAGCAGTGAAGGTTTCCGGGGGCGGGAGACCCAGTACTTC
CASSEGFRGRETQYF
>.|once|15|TRBV4-1|TRBJ1-5
TGCGCCAGCAGCCAAGAGAGCAGGGCAGGGCAGCCCCAGCATTTT
CASSQESRAGQPQHF
>.|.|15|TRBV6-5|TRBJ1-1
TGTGCCAGCAGTACGTCCTCCGTCATGAACACTGAAGCTTTCTTT
CASSTSSVMNTEAFF
>TRBD1|.|13|TRBV19|TRBJ1-2
TGTGCCAGTCTTGGGACAGCCCTCTATGGCTACACCTTC
CASLGTALYGYTF
>.|.|14|TRBV4-3|TRBJ2-1
TGCGCCAGCAGCCAAGAGGGGGGCGGGTATGAGCAGTTCTTC
CASSQEGGGYEQFF
>TRBD1|.|14|TRBV6-5|TRBJ1-6
TGTGCCAGCGCACGGACAGGGGCGAATTCACCCCTCCACTTT
CASARTGANSPLHF
>.|.|15|TRBV7-2|TRBJ2-1
TGTGCCAGCAGCTTAAGGGGGGGCCCCTACAATGAGCAGTTCTTC
CASSLRGGPYNEQFF